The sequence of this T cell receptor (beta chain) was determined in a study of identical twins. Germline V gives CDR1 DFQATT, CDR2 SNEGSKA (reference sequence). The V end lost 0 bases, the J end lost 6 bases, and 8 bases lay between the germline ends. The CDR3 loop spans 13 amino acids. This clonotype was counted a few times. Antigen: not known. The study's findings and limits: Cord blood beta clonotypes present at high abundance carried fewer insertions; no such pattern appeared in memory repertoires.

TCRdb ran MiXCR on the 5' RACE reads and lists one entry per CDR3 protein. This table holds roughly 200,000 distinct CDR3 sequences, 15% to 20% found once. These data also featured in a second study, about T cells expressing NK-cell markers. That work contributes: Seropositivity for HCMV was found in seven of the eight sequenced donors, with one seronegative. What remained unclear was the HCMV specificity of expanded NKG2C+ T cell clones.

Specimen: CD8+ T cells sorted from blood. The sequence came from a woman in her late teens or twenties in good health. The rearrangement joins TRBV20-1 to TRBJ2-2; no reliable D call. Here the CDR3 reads CSARDISAGELFF. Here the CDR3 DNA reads TGCAGTGCTAGAGATATTTCTGCCGGGGAGCTGTTTTTT.